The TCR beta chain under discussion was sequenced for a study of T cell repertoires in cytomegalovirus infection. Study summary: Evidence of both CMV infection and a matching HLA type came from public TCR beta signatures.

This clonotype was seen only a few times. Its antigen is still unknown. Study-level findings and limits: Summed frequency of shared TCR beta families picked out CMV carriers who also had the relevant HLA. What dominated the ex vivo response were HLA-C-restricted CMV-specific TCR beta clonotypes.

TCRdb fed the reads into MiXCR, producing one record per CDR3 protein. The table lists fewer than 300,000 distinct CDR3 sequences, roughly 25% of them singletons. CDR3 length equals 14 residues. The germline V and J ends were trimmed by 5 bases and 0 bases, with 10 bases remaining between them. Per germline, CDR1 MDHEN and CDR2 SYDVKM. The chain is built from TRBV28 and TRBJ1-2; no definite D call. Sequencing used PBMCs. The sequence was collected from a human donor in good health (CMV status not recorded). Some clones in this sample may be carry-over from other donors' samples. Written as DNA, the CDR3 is TGTGCCAGCAGTCCGACTGCAGCTAACTATGGCTACACCTTC. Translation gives CASSPTAANYGYTF.